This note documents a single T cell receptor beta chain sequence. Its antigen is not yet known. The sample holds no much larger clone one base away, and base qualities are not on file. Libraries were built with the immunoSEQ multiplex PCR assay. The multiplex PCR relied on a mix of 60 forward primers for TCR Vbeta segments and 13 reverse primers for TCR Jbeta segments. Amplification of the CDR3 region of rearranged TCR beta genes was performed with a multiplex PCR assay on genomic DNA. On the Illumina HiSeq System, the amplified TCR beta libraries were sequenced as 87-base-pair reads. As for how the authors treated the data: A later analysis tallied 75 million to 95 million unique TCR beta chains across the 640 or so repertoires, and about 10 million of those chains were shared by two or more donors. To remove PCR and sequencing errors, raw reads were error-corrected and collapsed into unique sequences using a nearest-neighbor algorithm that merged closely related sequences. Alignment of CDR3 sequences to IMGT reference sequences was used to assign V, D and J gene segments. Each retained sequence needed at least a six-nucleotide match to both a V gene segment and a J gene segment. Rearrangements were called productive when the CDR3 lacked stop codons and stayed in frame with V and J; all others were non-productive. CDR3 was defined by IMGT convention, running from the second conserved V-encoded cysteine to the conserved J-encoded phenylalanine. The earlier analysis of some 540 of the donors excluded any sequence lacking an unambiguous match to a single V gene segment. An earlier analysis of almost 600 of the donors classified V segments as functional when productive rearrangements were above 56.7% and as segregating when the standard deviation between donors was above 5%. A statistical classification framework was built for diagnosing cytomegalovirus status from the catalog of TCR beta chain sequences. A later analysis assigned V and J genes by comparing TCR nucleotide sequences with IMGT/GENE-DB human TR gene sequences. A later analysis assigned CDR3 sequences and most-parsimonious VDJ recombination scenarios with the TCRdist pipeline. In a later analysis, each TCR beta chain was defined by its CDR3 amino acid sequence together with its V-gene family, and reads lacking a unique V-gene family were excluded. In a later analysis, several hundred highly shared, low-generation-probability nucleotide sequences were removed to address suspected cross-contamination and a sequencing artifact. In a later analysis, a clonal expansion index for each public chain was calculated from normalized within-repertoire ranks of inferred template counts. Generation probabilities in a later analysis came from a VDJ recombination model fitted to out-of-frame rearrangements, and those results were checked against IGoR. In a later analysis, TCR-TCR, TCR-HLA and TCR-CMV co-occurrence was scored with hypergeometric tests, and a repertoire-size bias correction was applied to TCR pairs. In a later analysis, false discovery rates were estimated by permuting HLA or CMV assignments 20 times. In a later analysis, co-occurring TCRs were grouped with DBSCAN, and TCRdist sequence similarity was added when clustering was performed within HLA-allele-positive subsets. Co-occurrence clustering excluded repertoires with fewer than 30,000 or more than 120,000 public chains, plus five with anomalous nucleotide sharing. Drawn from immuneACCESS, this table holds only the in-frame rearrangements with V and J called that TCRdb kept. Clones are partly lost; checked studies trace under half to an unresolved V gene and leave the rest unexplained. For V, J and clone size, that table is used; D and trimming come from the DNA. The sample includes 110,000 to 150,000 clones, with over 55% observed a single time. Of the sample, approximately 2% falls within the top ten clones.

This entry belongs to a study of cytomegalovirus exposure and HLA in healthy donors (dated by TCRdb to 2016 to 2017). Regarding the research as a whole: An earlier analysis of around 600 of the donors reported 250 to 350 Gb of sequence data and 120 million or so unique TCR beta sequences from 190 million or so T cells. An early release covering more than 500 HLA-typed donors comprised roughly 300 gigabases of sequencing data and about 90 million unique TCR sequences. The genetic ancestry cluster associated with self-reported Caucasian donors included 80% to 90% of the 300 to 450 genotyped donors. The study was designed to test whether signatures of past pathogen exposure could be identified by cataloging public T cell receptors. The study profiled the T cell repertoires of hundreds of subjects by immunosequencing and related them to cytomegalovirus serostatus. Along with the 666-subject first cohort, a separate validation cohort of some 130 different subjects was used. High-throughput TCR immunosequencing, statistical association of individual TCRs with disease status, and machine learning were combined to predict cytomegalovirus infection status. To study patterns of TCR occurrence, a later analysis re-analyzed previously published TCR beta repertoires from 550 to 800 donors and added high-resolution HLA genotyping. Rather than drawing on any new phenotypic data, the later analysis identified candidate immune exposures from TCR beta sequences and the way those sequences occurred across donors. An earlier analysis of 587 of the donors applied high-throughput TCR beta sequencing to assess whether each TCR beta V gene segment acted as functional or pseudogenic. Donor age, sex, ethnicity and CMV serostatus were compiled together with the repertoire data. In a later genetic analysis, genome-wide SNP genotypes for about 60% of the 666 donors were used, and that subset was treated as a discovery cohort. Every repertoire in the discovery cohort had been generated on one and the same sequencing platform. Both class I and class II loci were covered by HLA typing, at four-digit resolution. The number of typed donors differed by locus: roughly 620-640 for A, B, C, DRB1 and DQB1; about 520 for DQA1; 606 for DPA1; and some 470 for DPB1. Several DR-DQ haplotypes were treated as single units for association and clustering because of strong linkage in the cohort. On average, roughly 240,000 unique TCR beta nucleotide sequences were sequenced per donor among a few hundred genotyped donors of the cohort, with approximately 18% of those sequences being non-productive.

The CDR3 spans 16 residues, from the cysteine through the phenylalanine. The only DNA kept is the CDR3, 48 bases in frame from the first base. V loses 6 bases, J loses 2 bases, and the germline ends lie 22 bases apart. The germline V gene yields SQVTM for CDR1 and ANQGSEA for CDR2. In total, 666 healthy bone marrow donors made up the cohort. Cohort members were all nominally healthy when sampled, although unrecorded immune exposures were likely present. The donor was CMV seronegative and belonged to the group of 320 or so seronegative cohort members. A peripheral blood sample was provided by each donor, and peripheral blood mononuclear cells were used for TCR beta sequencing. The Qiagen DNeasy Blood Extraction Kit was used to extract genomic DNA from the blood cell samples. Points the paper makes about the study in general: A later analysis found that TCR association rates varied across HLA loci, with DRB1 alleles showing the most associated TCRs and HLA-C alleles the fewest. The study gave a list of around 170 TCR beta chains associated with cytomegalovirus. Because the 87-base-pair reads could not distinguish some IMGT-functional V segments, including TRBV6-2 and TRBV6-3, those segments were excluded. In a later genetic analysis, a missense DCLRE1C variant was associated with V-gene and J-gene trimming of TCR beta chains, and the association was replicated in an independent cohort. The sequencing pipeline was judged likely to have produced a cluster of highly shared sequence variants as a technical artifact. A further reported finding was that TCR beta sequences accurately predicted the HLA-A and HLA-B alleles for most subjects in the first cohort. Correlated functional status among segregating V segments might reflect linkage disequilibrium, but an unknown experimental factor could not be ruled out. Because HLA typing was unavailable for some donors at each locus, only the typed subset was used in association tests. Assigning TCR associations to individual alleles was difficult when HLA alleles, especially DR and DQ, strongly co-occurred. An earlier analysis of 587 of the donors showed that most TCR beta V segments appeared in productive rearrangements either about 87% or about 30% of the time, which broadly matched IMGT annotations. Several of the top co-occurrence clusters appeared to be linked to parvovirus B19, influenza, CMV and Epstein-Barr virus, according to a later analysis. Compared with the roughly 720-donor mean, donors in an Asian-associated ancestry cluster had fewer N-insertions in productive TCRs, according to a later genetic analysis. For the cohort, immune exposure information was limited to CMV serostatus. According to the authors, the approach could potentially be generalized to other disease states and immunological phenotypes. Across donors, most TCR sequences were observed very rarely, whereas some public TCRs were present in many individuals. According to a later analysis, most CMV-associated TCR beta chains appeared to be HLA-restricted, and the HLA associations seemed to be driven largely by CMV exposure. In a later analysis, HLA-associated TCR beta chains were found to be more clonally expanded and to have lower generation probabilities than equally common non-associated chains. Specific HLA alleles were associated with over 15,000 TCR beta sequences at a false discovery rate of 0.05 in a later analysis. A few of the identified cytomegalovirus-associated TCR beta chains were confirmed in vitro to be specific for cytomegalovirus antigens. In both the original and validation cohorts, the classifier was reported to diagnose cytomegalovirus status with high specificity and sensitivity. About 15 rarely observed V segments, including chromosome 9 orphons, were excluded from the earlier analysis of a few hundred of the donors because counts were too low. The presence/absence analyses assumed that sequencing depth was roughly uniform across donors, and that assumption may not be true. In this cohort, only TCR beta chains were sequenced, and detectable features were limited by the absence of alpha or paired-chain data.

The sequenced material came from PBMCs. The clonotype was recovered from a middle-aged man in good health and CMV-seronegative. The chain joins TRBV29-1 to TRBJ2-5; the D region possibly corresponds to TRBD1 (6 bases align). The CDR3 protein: CSVEAKGDNPQETQYF. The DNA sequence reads TGCAGCGTAGAGGCGAAAGGGGACAACCCTCAAGAGACCCAGTACTTC.